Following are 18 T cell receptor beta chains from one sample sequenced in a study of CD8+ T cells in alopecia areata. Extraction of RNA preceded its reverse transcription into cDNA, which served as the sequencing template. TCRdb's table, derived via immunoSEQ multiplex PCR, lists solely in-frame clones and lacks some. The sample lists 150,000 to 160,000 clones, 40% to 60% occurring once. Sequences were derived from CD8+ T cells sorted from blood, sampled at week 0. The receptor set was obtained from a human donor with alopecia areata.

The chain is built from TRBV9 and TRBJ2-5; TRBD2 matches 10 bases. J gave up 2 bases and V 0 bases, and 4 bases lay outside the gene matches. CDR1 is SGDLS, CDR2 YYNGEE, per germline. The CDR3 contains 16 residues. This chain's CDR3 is CASSVDSGRVQETQYF. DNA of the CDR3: TGTGCCAGCAGCGTAGACAGCGGGAGGGTTCAAGAGACCCAGTACTTC.

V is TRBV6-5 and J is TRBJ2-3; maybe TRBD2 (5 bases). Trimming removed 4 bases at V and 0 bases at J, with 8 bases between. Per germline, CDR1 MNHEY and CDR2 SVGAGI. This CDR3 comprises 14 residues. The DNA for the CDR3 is TGTGCCAGCAGTTCGGCGGGTAGCACAGATACGCAGTATTTT. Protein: CASSSAGSTDTQYF.

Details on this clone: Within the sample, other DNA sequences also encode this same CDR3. The chain's CDR3 is CASSLASGGYNEQFF. The CDR3 DNA reads as TGTGCCAGCAGCTTAGCTAGCGGGGGCTACAATGAGCAGTTCTTC. The chain links TRBV5-6 to TRBJ2-1; 10 bases match TRBD2. CDR3 length: 15 residues. With 2 bases clipped from V and 3 bases from J, the junction kept 2 bases outside the gene matches. Germline V gene lookup returns CDR1 SGHDT and CDR2 YYEEEE.

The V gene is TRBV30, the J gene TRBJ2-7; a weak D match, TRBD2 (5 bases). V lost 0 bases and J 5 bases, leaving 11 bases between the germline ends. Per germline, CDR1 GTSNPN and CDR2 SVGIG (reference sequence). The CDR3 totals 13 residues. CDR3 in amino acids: CAWSVLIGDEQYF. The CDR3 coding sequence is TGTGCCTGGAGTGTACTTATCGGGGACGAGCAGTACTTC.

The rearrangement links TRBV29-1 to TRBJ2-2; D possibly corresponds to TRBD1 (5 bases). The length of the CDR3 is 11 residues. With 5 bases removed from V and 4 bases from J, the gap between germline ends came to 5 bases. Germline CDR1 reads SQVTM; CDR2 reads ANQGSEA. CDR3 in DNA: TGCAGCGTTCAGGGCACCGGGGAGCTGTTTTTT. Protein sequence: CSVQGTGELFF.

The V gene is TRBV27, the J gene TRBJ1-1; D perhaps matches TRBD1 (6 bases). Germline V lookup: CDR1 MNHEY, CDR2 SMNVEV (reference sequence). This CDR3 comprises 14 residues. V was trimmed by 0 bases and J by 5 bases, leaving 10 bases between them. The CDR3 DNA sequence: TGTGCCAGCAGTTTATCCAGGGGAGGAACTGAAGCTTTCTTT. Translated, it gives CASSLSRGGTEAFF.

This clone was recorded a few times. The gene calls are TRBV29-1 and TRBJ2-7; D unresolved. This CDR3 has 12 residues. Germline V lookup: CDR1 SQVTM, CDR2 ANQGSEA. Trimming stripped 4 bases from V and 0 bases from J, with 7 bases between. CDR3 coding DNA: TGCAGCGTTGCGGCGGACTCCTACGAGCAGTACTTC. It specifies CSVAADSYEQYF.

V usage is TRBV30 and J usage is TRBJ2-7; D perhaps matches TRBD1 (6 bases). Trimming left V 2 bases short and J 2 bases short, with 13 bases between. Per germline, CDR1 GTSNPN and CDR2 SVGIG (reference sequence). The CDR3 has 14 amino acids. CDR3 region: CAWSTGHQTYEQYF. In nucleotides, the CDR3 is TGTGCCTGGAGTACGGGACACCAGACCTACGAGCAGTACTTC.

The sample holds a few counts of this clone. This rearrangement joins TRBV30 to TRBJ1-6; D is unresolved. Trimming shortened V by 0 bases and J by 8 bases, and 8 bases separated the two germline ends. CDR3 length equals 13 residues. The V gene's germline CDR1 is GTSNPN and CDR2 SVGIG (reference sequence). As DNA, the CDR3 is TGTGCCTGGAGTGTTCTGAGGGATTCACCCCTCCACTTT. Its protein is CAWSVLRDSPLHF.

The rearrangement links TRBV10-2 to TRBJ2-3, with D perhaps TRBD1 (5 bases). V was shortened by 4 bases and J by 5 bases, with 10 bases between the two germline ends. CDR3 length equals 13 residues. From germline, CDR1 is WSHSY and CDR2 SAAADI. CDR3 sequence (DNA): TGCGCCAGCAGTGGGGGCCCGGGAGATACGCAGTATTTT. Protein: CASSGGPGDTQYF.

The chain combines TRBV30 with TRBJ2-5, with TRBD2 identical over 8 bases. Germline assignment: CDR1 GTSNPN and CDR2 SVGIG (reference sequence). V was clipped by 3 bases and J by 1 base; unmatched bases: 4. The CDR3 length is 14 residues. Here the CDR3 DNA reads TGTGCCTGGAGCGGGGGGGCGGGCCAAGAGACCCAGTACTTC. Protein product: CAWSGGAGQETQYF. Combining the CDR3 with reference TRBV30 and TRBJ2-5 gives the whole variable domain SQTIHQWPATLVQPVGSPLSLECTVEGTSNPNLYWYRQAAGRGLQLLFYSVGIGQISSEVPQNLSASRPQDRQFILSSKKLLLSDSGFYLCAWSGGAGQETQYFGPGTRLLVL.

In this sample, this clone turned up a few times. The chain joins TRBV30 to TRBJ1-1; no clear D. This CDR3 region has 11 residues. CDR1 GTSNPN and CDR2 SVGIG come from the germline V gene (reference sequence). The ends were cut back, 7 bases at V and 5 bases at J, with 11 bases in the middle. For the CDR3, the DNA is TGTGCCTTTGCGTGGGGTACTGAAGCTTTCTTT. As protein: CAFAWGTEAFF.

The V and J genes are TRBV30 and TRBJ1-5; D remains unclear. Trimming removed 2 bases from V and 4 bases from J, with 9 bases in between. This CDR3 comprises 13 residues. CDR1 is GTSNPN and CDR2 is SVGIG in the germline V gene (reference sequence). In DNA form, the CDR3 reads TGTGCCTGGAGTACGAGTTCTAATCAGCCCCAGCATTTT. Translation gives CAWSTSSNQPQHF.

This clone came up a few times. The DNA of the CDR3 is TGTGCCACCAGCAGAGTACAGGGGTTCTCCGGGGAGCTGTTTTTT. The encoded protein is CATSRVQGFSGELFF. The rearrangement joins TRBV15 to TRBJ2-2; 7 bases line up with TRBD1. In germline, CDR1 is LNHNV, CDR2 YYDKDF (reference sequence). The CDR3 runs 15 residues. The V and J ends lost 1 base and 6 bases, in that order; junction bases with no gene match: 5.

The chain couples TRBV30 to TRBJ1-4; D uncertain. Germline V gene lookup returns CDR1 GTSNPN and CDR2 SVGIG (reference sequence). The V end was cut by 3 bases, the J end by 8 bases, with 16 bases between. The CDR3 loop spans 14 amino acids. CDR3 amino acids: CAWRPRGGEEKLFF. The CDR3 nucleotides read TGTGCCTGGAGACCCCGGGGAGGAGAGGAAAAACTGTTTTTT.

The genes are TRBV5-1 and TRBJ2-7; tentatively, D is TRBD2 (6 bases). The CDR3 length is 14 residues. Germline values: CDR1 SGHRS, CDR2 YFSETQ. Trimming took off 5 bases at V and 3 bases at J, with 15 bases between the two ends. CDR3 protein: CASRSRLDIYEQYF. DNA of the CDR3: TGCGCCAGCAGATCCAGACTAGACATCTACGAGCAGTACTTC.

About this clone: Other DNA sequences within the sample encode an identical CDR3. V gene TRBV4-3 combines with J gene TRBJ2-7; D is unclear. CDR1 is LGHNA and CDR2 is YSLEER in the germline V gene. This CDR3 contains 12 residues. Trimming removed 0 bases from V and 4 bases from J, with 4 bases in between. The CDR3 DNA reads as TGCGCCAGCAGCCAAGATGGGTACGAGCAGTACTTC. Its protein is CASSQDGYEQYF.

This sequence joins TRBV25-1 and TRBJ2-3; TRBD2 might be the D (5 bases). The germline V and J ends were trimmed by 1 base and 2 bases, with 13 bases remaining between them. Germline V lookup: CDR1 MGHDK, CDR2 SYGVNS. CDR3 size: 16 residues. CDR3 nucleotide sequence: TGTGCCAGCAGTGAATGGGAGACGGATTCCACAGATACGCAGTATTTT. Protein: CASSEWETDSTDTQYF.